Listed here are 27 T cell receptor beta chains from one sample, sequenced in a study of shared clonotypes between healthy human individuals. The table came from immunoSEQ multiplex PCR; TCRdb's copy has only in-frame clones and leaves some out. The table lists roughly 1,500,000 clones, roughly 98% of them singletons. Material for sequencing was naive CD4+ T cells sorted from blood. Subset indicated: CD45RA+ positively selected. The source is a man aged 25 to 40 in good health.

The rearrangement joins TRBV27 to TRBJ2-5, with 10 bases lining up with TRBD2. Germline V CDR1 and CDR2: MNHEY, SMNVEV (reference sequence). The CDR3 totals 15 residues. J gave up 5 bases and V 2 bases, and 5 bases lay outside the gene matches. For the CDR3, the DNA is TGTGCCAGCAGTTTAAGTAGCGGGAGGTTGGAGACCCAGTACTTC. It yields the protein CASSLSSGRLETQYF.

The rearrangement uses TRBV5-6 and TRBJ2-7; D remains unclear. CDR3 size: 14 residues. Trimming pared 2 bases from V and 3 bases from J, leaving 12 bases between. Germline values: CDR1 SGHDT, CDR2 YYEEEE. In nucleotides, the CDR3 is TGTGCCAGCAGCTTTATCTCGGCCCGCTACGAGCAGTACTTC. This sequence encodes CASSFISARYEQYF.

A remark on this clone: Other DNA sequences within the sample encode an identical CDR3. The gene calls are TRBV28 and TRBJ2-7, with D possibly being TRBD1 or TRBD2 (5 bases each). This CDR3 spans 12 amino acids. Trimming removed 5 bases at V and 6 bases at J, with 11 bases between. Germline V CDR1 and CDR2: MDHEN, SYDVKM. In DNA form, the CDR3 reads TGTGCCAGCAGTCTTGGGGGTGGCGAGCAGTACTTC. This encodes CASSLGGGEQYF.

V is TRBV2 and J is TRBJ2-1; 7 bases agree with TRBD1. Germline trimming cut 6 bases from V and 8 bases from J; bases unmatched to any gene: 4. This CDR3 region has 12 residues. The germline CDR1 and CDR2 sequences are SNHLY and FYNNEI. The CDR3 region has the DNA TGTGCCAGCAGGGCCCAGGGGGATGAGCAGTTCTTC. This encodes CASRAQGDEQFF. Full variable domain (outside the CDR3, taken from reference TRBV2 and TRBJ2-1): EPEVTQTPSHQVTQMGQEVILRCVPISNHLYFYWYRQILGQKVEFLVSFYNNEISEKSEIFDDQFSVERPDGSNFTLKIRSTKLEDSAMYFCASRAQGDEQFFGPGTRLTVL.

This chain links TRBV7-8 with TRBJ2-7; 10 nucleotides align to TRBD2. CDR1 is SGHVS and CDR2 is FQNEAQ in the germline V gene. CDR3 length equals 14 residues. The V and J ends lost 3 bases and 2 bases, in that order; junction bases with no gene match: 1. The CDR3: CASSLTSGPYEQYF. CDR3 in DNA: TGTGCCAGCAGCTTGACTAGCGGGCCCTACGAGCAGTACTTC.

The rearrangement uses TRBV7-2 and TRBJ2-7; either TRBD1 or TRBD2 may supply D (5 bases each). Germline lookup yields CDR1 SGHTA and CDR2 FQGNSA. V lost 3 bases to trimming and J lost 3 bases, with 9 bases between them. The CDR3 covers 13 residues. The CDR3 reads CASSLGRHYEQYF. CDR3 DNA: TGTGCCAGCAGCTTGGGACGGCACTACGAGCAGTACTTC.

The J gene is TRBJ2-1, the V gene TRBV19; TRBD2 is a possible D gene (5 bases). Trimming cost V 3 bases and J 5 bases, with 14 bases left between them. The CDR3 is 15 residues long. Germline CDR1 is LNHDA and CDR2 is SQIVND (reference sequence). CDR3: CASSMQGLANNEQFF. The CDR3 DNA reads TGTGCCAGTAGTATGCAAGGGCTAGCCAACAATGAGCAGTTCTTC.

V is TRBV19 and J is TRBJ2-5; 7 bases align to TRBD2. Losses at the gene ends were 6 bases for V and 4 bases for J; bases not matched to a gene: 5. CDR3 length equals 13 residues. Germline loops: CDR1 LNHDA, CDR2 SQIVND (reference sequence). Here the CDR3 reads CASRSGRGETQYF. CDR3 nucleotide sequence: TGTGCCAGTAGGAGTGGGAGGGGAGAGACCCAGTACTTC.

The V call is TRBV4-1, the J call TRBJ2-3, with TRBD2 as a possible D gene (5 bases). Germline V CDR1 and CDR2: MGHRA, YSYEKL. This CDR3 has 16 residues. The ends were cut back, 0 bases at V and 2 bases at J, with 12 bases in the middle. CDR3 DNA sequence: TGCGCCAGCAGCCAAGAGGACTCATCGTACACAGATACGCAGTATTTT. Its protein is CASSQEDSSYTDTQYF.

The chain links TRBV5-1 to TRBJ2-3; D uncertain. CDR1 and CDR2 from the germline V gene are SGHRS and YFSETQ. The V gene lost 2 bases and the J gene lost 4 bases, with 8 bases spanning the gap. The CDR3 loop spans 13 amino acids. The CDR3 nucleotides read TGCGCCAGCAGCTTAAGAAGGGCAGATACGCAGTATTTT. It yields the protein CASSLRRADTQYF.

The chain combines TRBV6-5 with TRBJ1-2; the D gene is possibly TRBD1 (6 bases). This CDR3 contains 13 residues. Trimming stripped 6 bases from V and 3 bases from J, with 11 bases between. Looked up from germline, CDR1 is MNHEY and CDR2 is SVGAGI. CDR3 sequence reads: CASSPGAYYGYTF. In DNA, the CDR3 is TGTGCCAGCAGCCCGGGGGCCTACTATGGCTACACCTTC.

This clone was observed a single time. Here the CDR3 reads CASSLGASNQPQHF. The CDR3 DNA is TGTGCCAGCAGTCTGGGGGCGAGCAATCAGCCCCAGCATTTT. The rearrangement uses TRBV6-1 and TRBJ1-5, with TRBD1 as a possible D gene (6 bases). V was clipped by 5 bases and J by 1 base, with 9 bases between them. The CDR3 has 14 amino acids. CDR1 MNHNS and CDR2 SASEGT come from the germline V gene.

V usage is TRBV5-1 and J usage is TRBJ1-2; 7 bases line up with TRBD1. The CDR3 loop spans 16 amino acids. V trimming: 3 bases; J trimming: 1 base; junction bases outside the gene matches: 9. CDR1 and CDR2 from the germline V gene are SGHRS and YFSETQ. CDR3 residues: CASSSGWDRFNYGYTF. The CDR3 coding sequence is TGCGCCAGCAGCTCCGGATGGGACAGATTTAACTATGGCTACACCTTC.

In DNA, the CDR3 is TGTGCCAGCAGCTTCGTCAACGAGCAGTACTTC. Amino acid sequence: CASSFVNEQYF. V gene TRBV6-5 combines with J gene TRBJ2-7; no firm D call. Germline V gene sequence: CDR1 MNHEY, CDR2 SVGAGI. The CDR3 has 11 amino acids. V was clipped by 6 bases and J by 5 bases, with 8 bases between them.

The chain recombines TRBV28 with TRBJ2-7; TRBD1 matches 7 bases. This CDR3 contains 15 residues. Trimming removed 2 bases from V and 3 bases from J; junction bases left unmatched: 7. The V gene's germline CDR1 is MDHEN and CDR2 SYDVKM. The CDR3 spells CASSLPTGQLYEQYF. CDR3 DNA sequence: TGTGCCAGCAGTTTACCCACGGGACAGCTCTACGAGCAGTACTTC.

The rearrangement joins TRBV5-1 to TRBJ2-7; D possibly corresponds to TRBD1 (5 bases). Germline V gives CDR1 SGHRS, CDR2 YFSETQ. V shed 5 bases and J shed 7 bases, with 10 bases lying between them. The CDR3 is 11 residues long. CDR3: CASRDQGEQYF. CDR3 sequence (DNA): TGCGCCAGCAGGGATCAGGGAGAGCAGTACTTC.

Concerning this clone itself: The same CDR3 can be traced to other DNA sequences in this sample. This chain links TRBV9 with TRBJ2-3, with a possible D match to TRBD2 (5 bases). V gave up 0 bases and J gave up 0 bases, with 8 bases separating them. The CDR3 spans 15 residues. From germline, CDR1 is SGDLS and CDR2 YYNGEE. CDR3 protein: CASSVGGSSTDTQYF. DNA of the CDR3: TGTGCCAGCAGCGTAGGTGGGAGTAGCACAGATACGCAGTATTTT.

The V and J genes are TRBV21-1 and TRBJ1-1; the table calls TRBD1, which could not be checked here. TRBV21-1 is given as a pseudogene. The CDR3 runs 14 residues. CDR3 in DNA: TGTGCCAGCAGCAAAGGAGAAGCGCACAGGCAAGCTTTCTTT. Protein: CASSKGEAHRQAFF.

The chain is built from TRBV10-1 and TRBJ2-3; D possibly corresponds to TRBD2 (6 bases). Trimming pared 0 bases from V and 4 bases from J, leaving 14 bases between. This CDR3 is built from 16 residues. Germline lookup yields CDR1 WNHNN and CDR2 SYGVQD (reference sequence). The CDR3 bases are TGCGCCAGCAGTGAGTCGCAACTAGCCCGCGCAGATACGCAGTATTTT. Translated, it gives CASSESQLARADTQYF.

The rearrangement links TRBV7-9 to TRBJ2-2; D gene uncertain. Trimming removed 5 bases from V and 3 bases from J, with 4 bases in between. CDR3 length: 12 residues. Germline lookup yields CDR1 SEHNR and CDR2 FQNEAQ (reference sequence). The CDR3 DNA reads as TGTGCCAGCAGCCCATACACCGGGGAGCTGTTTTTT. This encodes CASSPYTGELFF.

This rearrangement joins TRBV30 to TRBJ1-1; maybe TRBD1 (6 bases). Trimming shortened V by 3 bases and J by 11 bases, and 16 bases separated the two germline ends. The CDR3 is made up of 12 amino acids. Germline V lookup: CDR1 GTSNPN, CDR2 SVGIG (reference sequence). This CDR3 is CAWRRGVWLAFF. The CDR3 DNA sequence: TGTGCCTGGAGGAGGGGGGTTTGGTTGGCTTTCTTT.

V usage is TRBV5-1 and J usage is TRBJ2-7; TRBD2 matches at 11 bases. V shed 4 bases, J shed 2 bases, and the junction held 5 bases outside the gene matches. This CDR3 is 15 amino acids long. CDR1 is SGHRS, CDR2 YFSETQ, per germline. The CDR3 here is CASSAGTSGPYEQYF. The CDR3 DNA sequence: TGCGCCAGCAGCGCAGGGACTAGCGGACCCTACGAGCAGTACTTC.

The rearrangement joins TRBV28 to TRBJ1-2; D is possibly TRBD1 (5 bases). The CDR3 sequence is 13 residues long. Germline CDR1 is MDHEN and CDR2 is SYDVKM. V lost 3 bases to trimming and J lost 4 bases, with 9 bases between them. The CDR3 DNA sequence: TGTGCCAGCAGTTTCCAGGGCCTCTATGGCTACACCTTC. Translation gives CASSFQGLYGYTF.

This chain joins TRBV29-1 and TRBJ1-5; D is unresolved. The CDR3 loop spans 13 amino acids. CDR1 is SQVTM, CDR2 ANQGSEA, per germline. V lost 5 bases, J lost 11 bases, and 19 bases lay in between. CDR3 residues: CSVRAPGITTQHF. The CDR3 bases are TGCAGCGTTCGGGCCCCGGGGATCACCACCCAGCATTTT.

This clone has a single count. V usage is TRBV4-2 and J usage is TRBJ2-1; 8 nucleotides match TRBD2. CDR3 size: 15 residues. Germline CDR1 is LGHNA and CDR2 is YNFKEQ. After removal of 7 bases from V and 2 bases from J, the junction contained 7 bases not matched to a gene. CDR3 protein: CASTRGREAYNEQFF. CDR3 nucleotides: TGTGCCAGCACCCGGGGGCGGGAGGCCTACAATGAGCAGTTCTTC.

The J gene is TRBJ2-7, the V gene TRBV6-1; TRBD1 aligns across 12 bases. The CDR3 spans 15 residues. Trimming took 5 bases from V and 7 from J; bases not matched to a gene: 9. Germline-derived CDR1 and CDR2 are MNHNS and SASEGT. DNA for the CDR3: TGTGCCAGCAGTTGGACGGGACAGGGGGCAGGGGAGCAGTACTTC. This encodes CASSWTGQGAGEQYF.

This CDR3 reads CASSQSFIDTQYF. CDR3 coding DNA: TGTGCCAGCAGCCAGTCGTTCATAGATACGCAGTATTTT. The chain employs TRBV14 and TRBJ2-3, with D hard to call. Germline-derived CDR1 and CDR2 are SGHDN and FVKESK. The CDR3 contains 13 residues. Between the trimmed V and J ends, which lost 3 bases and 5 bases, there was a span of 9 bases.